The clone carrying this T cell receptor beta chain appeared once. Its specificity is not known. Trimming took 0 bases from V and 3 from J, leaving 10 bases between them. Germline CDR1 and CDR2: SGHDT and YYEEEE. There are 14 residues in the CDR3. This sample was included in a study of CD8+ T cells in alopecia areata. Study-wide background: Treatment ran 6 to 18 months, with 6 months of follow-up afterward.

Findings and caveats of the study: Scalp sample sequencing also detects resident alphabeta T cells of normal skin.

Reverse transcribed after extraction, RNA yielded cDNA as the sequencing template. TCRdb keeps only in-frame clones here, not all; method: immunoSEQ multiplex PCR. Counted here are around 160,000 clones, around 47% occurring once; the ten biggest clones make up over 5.5%. Source material: CD4+ T cells sorted from blood. This clonotype was obtained from a human donor with alopecia areata. V is TRBV5-6 and J is TRBJ2-7; tentative D call: TRBD1 (5 bases). CDR3: CASSLGQQVYEQYF. The CDR3 nucleotides are TGTGCCAGCAGCTTGGGCCAACAGGTCTACGAGCAGTACTTC.